This TCR beta chain stems from a study of cytomegalovirus exposure and HLA in healthy donors. General study results and limits: A list of approximately 160 TCR beta chains associated with cytomegalovirus was given.

This CDR3 region has 13 residues. The V and J ends lost 0 bases and 6 bases respectively, with 10 bases between them. Germline loops: CDR1 SGDLS, CDR2 YYNGEE. Details on this clone: As yet, its antigen is unknown.

The primer mix had 60 Vbeta and 13 Jbeta primers. Libraries were prepared by immunoSEQ multiplex PCR; TCRdb keeps only in-frame clonotypes and omits some of them. The sample lists 250,000 to 350,000 clones; 86% were seen once. The chain has TRBV9 and TRBJ2-7, with a weak D call TRBD1 (6 bases). This receptor was identified in a man aged 40-49 years in good health and CMV-seropositive. The specimen was PBMCs. The CDR3 bases are TGTGCCAGCAGCGTAGCAGGGGTAGGCGAGCAGTACTTC. This gives the protein CASSVAGVGEQYF.